These 4 T cell receptor beta chains share one sample of origin, sequenced in a study of blood T cell repertoires in COVID-19. The data were produced by immunoSEQ multiplex PCR, yet TCRdb's version contains in-frame clones alone and is incomplete. The sample consists of fewer than 250,000 clones, about 90% of them appearing once. The source material was peripheral blood. All receptors derive from a man aged 25-45 years with COVID-19, enrolled during active disease.

The chain joins TRBV24-1 to TRBJ2-5, with 10 bases lining up with TRBD2. The V and J ends lost 3 bases and 5 bases, in that order; junction bases with no gene match: 5. CDR1 KGHDR and CDR2 SFDVKD come from the germline V gene. The CDR3 runs to 15 residues. The CDR3 sequence is CATSDPSGGYETQYF. CDR3 coding DNA: TGTGCCACCAGTGATCCTAGCGGGGGATATGAGACCCAGTACTTC.

The rearrangement links TRBV2 to TRBJ2-1; a possible D gene is TRBD1 (5 bases). Trimming took off 9 bases at V and 0 bases at J, with 12 bases between the two ends. Germline loops: CDR1 SNHLY, CDR2 FYNNEI. The CDR3 has 14 residues. CDR3 residues: CASRLGPSYNEQFF. In nucleotides, the CDR3 is TGTGCCAGTAGACTGGGGCCCTCCTACAATGAGCAGTTCTTC.

This clone occurred once. The V call is TRBV6-1, the J call TRBJ2-1; D is possibly TRBD1 (6 bases). CDR3 length equals 16 residues. The ends were cut back, 2 bases at V and 2 bases at J, with 13 bases in the middle. Germline V gives CDR1 MNHNS, CDR2 SASEGT. The CDR3 protein is CASSEFFQGPYNEQFF. For the CDR3, the DNA is TGTGCCAGCAGTGAATTCTTCCAGGGGCCCTACAATGAGCAGTTCTTC.

V gene TRBV19 combines with J gene TRBJ2-5; no reliable D call. The CDR3 has 11 residues. Germline values: CDR1 LNHDA, CDR2 SQIVND (reference sequence). Trimming stripped 7 bases from V and 2 bases from J, with 5 bases between. This chain's CDR3 is CASKQQETQYF. CDR3 sequence (DNA): TGTGCCAGTAAACAGCAAGAGACCCAGTACTTC. The whole variable domain, remainder taken from reference TRBV19 and TRBJ2-5, is DGGITQSPKYLFRKEGQNVTLSCEQNLNHDAMYWYRQDPGQGLRLIYYSQIVNDFQKGDIAEGYSVSREKKESFPLTVTSAQKNPTAFYLCASKQQETQYFGPGTRLLVL.